A single sample gave rise to the 25 T cell receptor beta chains below, sequenced in a study of blood T cell repertoires in COVID-19. The data were produced by immunoSEQ multiplex PCR, yet TCRdb's version contains in-frame clones alone and is incomplete. The sample includes roughly 260,000 clones, 85% to 90% of them seen just once. Sequencing was carried out using peripheral blood. The receptors stem from a woman between 40 and 50 years old with acute or convalescent COVID-19.

The CDR3 spells CASSSHAGAGGPQHF. CDR3 DNA: TGTGCCAGCAGTTCACATGCAGGGGCGGGAGGGCCCCAGCATTTT. The V call is TRBV28, the J call TRBJ1-5, with D perhaps matching TRBD1 (6 bases). The CDR3 has 15 residues. Trimming removed 4 bases from V and 9 bases from J, with 19 bases in between. Germline V gives CDR1 MDHEN, CDR2 SYDVKM.

The CDR3 DNA follows: TGTGCCAGTAGTATGGCACTGCAATACAGGACAGGGGTGAACACTGAAGCTTTCTTT. It codes for CASSMALQYRTGVNTEAFF. This rearrangement joins TRBV19 to TRBJ1-1, with 9 bases aligning to TRBD1. The CDR3 has 19 amino acids. The trim removed 3 bases at V and 0 bases at J, leaving 14 bases unmatched. Germline CDR1 LNHDA, CDR2 SQIVND (reference sequence).

This clone appeared once. This chain joins TRBV7-9 and TRBJ2-1, with TRBD1 as a possible D gene (6 bases). The CDR3 is 15 residues long. Looked up from germline, CDR1 is SEHNR and CDR2 is FQNEAQ (reference sequence). V lost 5 bases and J lost 7, with 18 bases in between. CDR3 loop: CASSPPGHPKNEQFF. CDR3 coding DNA: TGTGCCAGCAGCCCACCGGGACATCCCAAGAATGAGCAGTTCTTC.

The rearrangement links TRBV24-1 to TRBJ2-3; D is unresolved. Trimming left V 4 bases short and J 2 bases short, with 6 bases between. From germline, CDR1 is KGHDR and CDR2 SFDVKD. The CDR3 totals 13 residues. In DNA form, the CDR3 reads TGTGCCACCAGTGACGGTTCCACAGATACGCAGTATTTT. Protein product: CATSDGSTDTQYF.

CDR3 DNA: TGTGCCAGCAGTTGGACAGGGGGCGGCTACACCTTC. This sequence encodes CASSWTGGGYTF. This chain joins TRBV12-3 or TRBV12-4 and TRBJ1-2; 11 bases are shared with TRBD1. Trimming took 4 bases from V and 8 from J; bases not matched to a gene: 0. The CDR3 consists of 12 residues.

The genes are TRBV30 and TRBJ1-1, with 8 bases aligning to TRBD1. The CDR3 loop spans 14 amino acids. Germline CDR1 and CDR2: GTSNPN and SVGIG (reference sequence). The ends lost 2 bases at V and 11 bases at J; junction bases unmatched: 13. This chain's CDR3 is CAWSKTPTGGKAFF. The DNA of the CDR3 is TGTGCCTGGAGTAAAACCCCAACAGGGGGAAAGGCTTTCTTT. The variable domain in full, completed from reference TRBV30 and TRBJ1-1, reads SQTIHQWPATLVQPVGSPLSLECTVEGTSNPNLYWYRQAAGRGLQLLFYSVGIGQISSEVPQNLSASRPQDRQFILSSKKLLLSDSGFYLCAWSKTPTGGKAFFGQGTRLTVV.

The chain links TRBV3-1 (or the pseudogene TRBV3-2) to TRBJ2-2, with TRBD1 as a possible D gene (7 bases). V was cut by 2 bases and J by 1 base, with 14 bases left in between. The CDR3 is made up of 17 amino acids. Per the germline V gene, CDR1 is LGHDT and CDR2 is YNNKEL (reference sequence). CDR3 residues: CASSQYRQGGNTGELFF. The CDR3, as DNA: TGTGCCAGCAGCCAATATCGGCAGGGGGGGAACACCGGGGAGCTGTTTTTT.

The rearrangement uses TRBV19 and TRBJ1-1, with a tentative D call TRBD1 (5 bases). Germline loops: CDR1 LNHDA, CDR2 SQIVND (reference sequence). V was trimmed by 7 bases and J by 4 bases, leaving 13 bases between them. The CDR3 loop spans 13 amino acids. CDR3 in DNA: TGTGCCAGTAAGATGGGGGGGGTCACTGAAGCTTTCTTT. Translation: CASKMGGVTEAFF.

V usage is TRBV2 and J usage is TRBJ1-5; D is undetermined. Trimming removed 8 bases at V and 3 bases at J, with 14 bases between. This CDR3 contains 14 residues. Per germline, CDR1 SNHLY and CDR2 FYNNEI. CDR3 region: CASRGGIANQPQHF. Here the CDR3 DNA reads TGTGCCAGCCGAGGCGGCATAGCCAATCAGCCCCAGCATTTT.

V is TRBV10-3 and J is TRBJ1-1; tentative D call: TRBD1 (5 bases). With 3 bases removed from V and 4 bases from J, the gap between germline ends came to 9 bases. This CDR3 has 13 residues. The germline gives CDR1 ENHRY, CDR2 SYGVKD. CDR3 in DNA: TGTGCCATCAGTGAAGGAGGGACCACTGAAGCTTTCTTT. Encoded protein: CAISEGGTTEAFF.

This clone was seen a single time. CDR3 nucleotide sequence: TGTGCCAGCAGCTTCCAGGGGGCGTATGGCTACACCTTC. Translated, it gives CASSFQGAYGYTF. This chain uses TRBV11-2 with TRBJ1-2; 8 nucleotides align to TRBD1. Germline-derived CDR1 and CDR2 are SGHAT and FQNNGV. The CDR3 sequence is 13 residues long. Trimming at V came to 3 bases and at J to 5 bases, leaving 2 bases not matched to a gene.

This sequence joins TRBV12-3 or TRBV12-4 and TRBJ1-1; 9 nucleotides agree with TRBD1. There are 13 residues in the CDR3. Trimming removed 5 bases from V and 7 bases from J; junction bases left unmatched: 5. The CDR3 nucleotides are TGTGCCAGCAGTAACAGGGGGCGACTTGAAGCTTTCTTT. Protein sequence: CASSNRGRLEAFF.

About this clone itself: Other DNA sequences in the sample encode the same CDR3. The chain recombines TRBV5-1 with TRBJ1-2; 8 positions match TRBD1. Germline lookup yields CDR1 SGHRS and CDR2 YFSETQ. V trimming: 4 bases; J trimming: 3 bases; junction bases outside the gene matches: 5. There are 14 residues in the CDR3. The CDR3 sequence: CASSTGQGDYGYTF. For the CDR3, the DNA is TGCGCCAGCAGCACCGGACAGGGCGACTATGGCTACACCTTC. The variable domain in full, with the rest retrieved from reference TRBV5-1 and TRBJ1-2, is KAGVTQTPRYLIKTRGQQVTLSCSPISGHRSVSWYQQTPGQGLQFLFEYFSETQRNKGNFPGRFSGRQFSNSRSEMNVSTLELGDSALYLCASSTGQGDYGYTFGSGTRLTVV.

V and J are TRBV5-4 and TRBJ2-2; no clear D gene. Germline CDR1 reads SGHNT; CDR2 reads YYREEE (reference sequence). There are 17 residues in the CDR3. Trimming took 4 bases from V and 0 from J, leaving 16 bases between them. CDR3 DNA: TGTGCCAGCAGCGTTAGCCCTTTCCGGTCGAACACCGGGGAGCTGTTTTTT. Translated: CASSVSPFRSNTGELFF.

The chain has TRBV11-3 and TRBJ2-5, with D tentatively TRBD1 (8 bases). CDR1 SGHNT and CDR2 YENEEA come from the germline V gene. The CDR3 length is 15 residues. The ends were cut back, 5 bases at V and 5 bases at J, with 18 bases in the middle. The CDR3 protein is CASSPGTGLGETQYF. CDR3 nucleotide sequence: TGTGCCAGCAGCCCAGGGACAGGACTAGGGGAGACCCAGTACTTC.

The table lists this clone with a few counts. The chain has TRBV7-9 and TRBJ1-6, with TRBD1 as a possible D gene (5 bases). V lost 0 bases to trimming and J lost 7 bases, with 7 bases between them. Germline CDR1 is SEHNR and CDR2 is FQNEAQ (reference sequence). CDR3 size: 14 residues. This CDR3 reads CASSLAGANSPLHF. The CDR3 nucleotides read TGTGCCAGCAGCTTAGCTGGGGCCAATTCACCCCTCCACTTT.

The chain employs TRBV4-2 and TRBJ1-1; D gene ambiguous. The germline V and J ends were trimmed by 1 base and 0 bases, with 9 bases remaining between them. CDR1 and CDR2 (germline): LGHNA, YNFKEQ. CDR3 length: 15 amino acids. The CDR3 region has the DNA TGTGCCAGCAGCCAAGTTCACGGGGTGAACACTGAAGCTTTCTTT. Residues: CASSQVHGVNTEAFF.

This chain connects TRBV27 to TRBJ2-1; 11 bases are shared with TRBD2. This CDR3 is 17 amino acids long. V lost 3 bases to trimming and J lost 0 bases; unmatched junction nucleotides: 4. Looked up from germline, CDR1 is MNHEY and CDR2 is SMNVEV (reference sequence). CDR3 DNA sequence: TGTGCCAGCAGTTTCGGACTAGCGGGCTACTCCTACAATGAGCAGTTCTTC. Protein product: CASSFGLAGYSYNEQFF.

The rearrangement joins TRBV5-1 to TRBJ2-5; weak D call: TRBD1 (6 bases). V dropped 3 bases and J dropped 4 bases, with 7 bases sitting between them. Per the germline V gene, CDR1 is SGHRS and CDR2 is YFSETQ. CDR3 length: 12 residues. CDR3 in amino acids: CASSSDRETQYF. The CDR3 bases are TGCGCCAGCAGCTCGGACAGAGAGACCCAGTACTTC.

The rearrangement joins TRBV19 to TRBJ1-6; TRBD1 agrees at 11 bases. Germline CDR1 is LNHDA and CDR2 is SQIVND (reference sequence). The CDR3 contains 16 residues. The trim removed 2 bases at V and 10 bases at J, leaving 7 bases unmatched. The CDR3 loop is CASSIPSDRGQSPLHF. CDR3 nucleotide sequence: TGTGCCAGTAGTATACCTTCGGACAGGGGGCAATCACCCCTCCACTTT. Drawing the rest from reference TRBV19 and TRBJ1-6, the complete variable domain is DGGITQSPKYLFRKEGQNVTLSCEQNLNHDAMYWYRQDPGQGLRLIYYSQIVNDFQKGDIAEGYSVSREKKESFPLTVTSAQKNPTAFYLCASSIPSDRGQSPLHFGNGTRLTVT.

The chain links TRBV6-5 to TRBJ1-5; D gene ambiguous. Germline-derived CDR1 and CDR2 are MNHEY and SVGAGI. This CDR3 is 15 amino acids long. V was trimmed by 6 bases and J by 0 bases, leaving 12 bases between them. In DNA form, the CDR3 reads TGTGCCAGCAGGCCCTTAGAATATAGCAATCAGCCCCAGCATTTT. It yields the protein CASRPLEYSNQPQHF.

The CDR3 DNA is TGTGCCAGCAGCGTAGTAGCAGGGGGCTTCTATGGCTACACCTTC. Translated, it gives CASSVVAGGFYGYTF. V usage is TRBV9 and J usage is TRBJ1-2; 8 nucleotides line up with TRBD1. CDR1 and CDR2 from the germline V gene are SGDLS and YYNGEE. V shed 0 bases and J 4 bases; nucleotides not matched to a gene: 5. The CDR3 has 15 residues. Variable domain in full (rest from reference TRBV9 and TRBJ1-2): DSGVTQTPKHLITATGQRVTLRCSPRSGDLSVYWYQQSLDQGLQFLIQYYNGEERAKGNILERFSAQQFPDLHSELNLSSLELGDSALYFCASSVVAGGFYGYTFGSGTRLTVV.

V is TRBV9 and J is TRBJ2-5; D unclear. Trimming removed 4 bases from V and 6 bases from J, with 7 bases in between. Germline V lookup: CDR1 SGDLS, CDR2 YYNGEE. The CDR3 consists of 11 residues. CDR3 coding DNA: TGTGCCAGCAGCCCCCAGAAGACCCAGTACTTC. Protein: CASSPQKTQYF.

The rearrangement joins TRBV4-1 to TRBJ2-5, with 7 bases fitting TRBD2. The CDR3 runs to 16 residues. Germline V gene lookup returns CDR1 MGHRA and CDR2 YSYEKL. Germline trimming cut 1 base from V and 4 bases from J; bases unmatched to any gene: 9. CDR3 DNA: TGCGCCAGCAGCCAAGCTAGCGGAAGACGGGGAGAGACCCAGTACTTC. Amino acids: CASSQASGRRGETQYF.

At least ten counts were recorded for this clone. The V gene is TRBV4-1, the J gene TRBJ1-3; D is possibly TRBD1 (5 bases). V lost 1 base to trimming and J lost 0 bases, with 16 bases between them. CDR1 and CDR2 (germline): MGHRA, YSYEKL. CDR3 size: 18 residues. In DNA form, the CDR3 reads TGCGCCAGCAGCCAAGTGGACATGGGGCTCATCTCTGGAAACACCATATATTTT. Protein: CASSQVDMGLISGNTIYF.